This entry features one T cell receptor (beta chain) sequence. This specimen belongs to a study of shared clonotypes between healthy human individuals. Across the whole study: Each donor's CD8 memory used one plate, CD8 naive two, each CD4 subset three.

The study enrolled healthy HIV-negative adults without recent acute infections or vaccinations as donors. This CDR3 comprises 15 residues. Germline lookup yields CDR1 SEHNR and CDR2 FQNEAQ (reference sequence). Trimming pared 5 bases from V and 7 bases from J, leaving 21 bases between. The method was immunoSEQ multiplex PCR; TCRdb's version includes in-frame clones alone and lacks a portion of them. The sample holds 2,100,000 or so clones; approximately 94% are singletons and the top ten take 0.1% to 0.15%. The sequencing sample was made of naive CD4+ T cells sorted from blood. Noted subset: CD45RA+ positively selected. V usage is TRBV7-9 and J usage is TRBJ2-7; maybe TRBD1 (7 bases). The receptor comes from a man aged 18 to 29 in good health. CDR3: CASSPPGGSLREQYF. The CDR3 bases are TGTGCCAGCAGCCCCCCAGGGGGGAGTCTACGAGAGCAGTACTTC.